These 2 T cell receptor beta chains were all obtained from the same sample, sequenced in a study of T cells after yellow fever vaccination. TCRdb reanalysed the 5' RACE reads using MiXCR and keeps one entry per CDR3 protein. The sample gives around 610,000 distinct CDR3 sequences, roughly 13% of which show up once; over 13% is in the top ten. This specimen consisted of PBMCs, obtained on the day of the yellow fever booster vaccination. These receptor sequences come from a man aged 25 to 40 who received the YFV17D yellow fever vaccine.

This clonotype was picked up a small number of times. V is TRBV7-2 and J is TRBJ2-7; 9 nucleotides agree with TRBD2. Germline V gene sequence: CDR1 SGHTA, CDR2 FQGNSA. The CDR3 has 16 amino acids. V trimming: 0 bases; J trimming: 3 bases; junction bases outside the gene matches: 6. CDR3 DNA sequence: TGTGCCAGCAGCTTAGCCGGAGCGGGAGGTCTCTACGAGCAGTACTTC. Amino acid sequence: CASSLAGAGGLYEQYF.

This sequence joins TRBV20-1 and TRBJ1-1; tentatively, D is TRBD1 (5 bases). The germline CDR1 and CDR2 sequences are DFQATT and SNEGSKA (reference sequence). Trimming removed 6 bases from V and 11 bases from J, with 22 bases in between. The CDR3 runs to 13 residues. The DNA of the CDR3 is TGCAGTGCGAAGGGTTTGTCCGGGGCCGATGCTTTCTTT. Its protein is CSAKGLSGADAFF.